The rows below give T cell receptor beta chains drawn from one sample of a study of blood T cell repertoires in COVID-19. Method: immunoSEQ multiplex PCR; TCRdb's copy keeps in-frame clones and lacks some. The table includes roughly 200,000 clones, approximately 85% detected once. Material for sequencing was peripheral blood. These TCRs come from a man aged 55 to 70 with acute or convalescent COVID-19. Both conserved end residues are part of each CDR3. A D gene is named only where the DNA matches it firmly. The size field is filled for only some rows; it gives once, few, many or a size class.

cdr3_length	d_call	v_call	j_call	clone_size	cdr3_nt	cdr3_aa
15	.	TRBV5-6	TRBJ1-3	few	TGTGCCAGCAGCTTGAGAGGACTCTCTGGAAACACCATATATTTT	CASSLRGLSGNTIYF
16	.	TRBV6-5	TRBJ2-7	.	TGTGCCAGCAGTTACTCGATGGGAGAAATCAGTTTCGAGCAGTACTTC	CASSYSMGEISFEQYF
14	TRBD1	TRBV5-4	TRBJ2-1	.	TGTGCCAGCAGCACGGACAGGGAATACAATGAGCAGTTCTTC	CASSTDREYNEQFF
18	TRBD1	TRBV5-1	TRBJ2-6	few	TGCGCCAGCAGGGCCAAGGACAGGGATGGCTCTGGGGCCAACGTCCTGACTTTC	CASRAKDRDGSGANVLTF
16	.	TRBV11-2	TRBJ2-7	.	TGTGCCAGCAGCACAATACAGGGGCGGGAGGCCTACGAGCAGTACTTC	CASSTIQGREAYEQYF
14	TRBD1	TRBV6-6	TRBJ1-4	.	TGTGCCACCAGGGCCCCAGGGGGCGGTGAAAAACTGTTTTTT	CATRAPGGGEKLFF
15	TRBD1	TRBV6-6	TRBJ2-1	.	TGTGCCAGCAGTTACGGGACAGGGGGCCACAATGAGCAGTTCTTC	CASSYGTGGHNEQFF
12	.	TRBV4-1	TRBJ2-7	.	TGCGCCAGCGGAGGACGAGGCTACGAGCAGTACTTC	CASGGRGYEQYF
14	.	TRBV7-2	TRBJ2-2	.	TGTGCCAGCAGCTTAGCGACTACAGCCGGGGAGCTGTTTTTT	CASSLATTAGELFF
19	.	TRBV11-2	TRBJ2-7	.	TGTGCCAGCAGCCCCGTAAAGGGGCTGGTGGGGAAAAAGCCCTACGAGCAGTACTTC	CASSPVKGLVGKKPYEQYF
14	TRBD2	TRBV19	TRBJ2-1	.	TGTGCCAGTAGTATGCCGGGACTAGCGGGGAAACAGTTCTTC	CASSMPGLAGKQFF
18	.	TRBV10-3	TRBJ2-6	.	TGTGCCATCAGTGAGTCTGCTCCAGCAGGCGCTGGGGCCAACGTCCTGACTTTC	CAISESAPAGAGANVLTF
16	TRBD1	TRBV5-4	TRBJ2-2	few	TGTGCCAGCAGCTCGATAGACAGGGTTGCCACCGGGGAGCTGTTTTTT	CASSSIDRVATGELFF
12	TRBD1	TRBV6-5	TRBJ1-1	.	TGTGCCAGCAGTCCGACAGGGTCTGAAGCTTTCTTT	CASSPTGSEAFF
15	TRBD2	TRBV28	TRBJ2-7	.	TGTGCCAGCAGTTTCCCTAGCGGGAGAGTCAACGAGCAGTACTTC	CASSFPSGRVNEQYF
17	.	TRBV21-1	TRBJ2-3	.	TGTGCCAGCAGCAAAGGCGGGACGGGAGGTTTCACAGATACGCAGTATTTT	CASSKGGTGGFTDTQYF
15	.	TRBV28	TRBJ2-1	.	TGTGCCAGCACCAAGGGAGGTAGCGGTTACAATGAGCAGTTCTTC	CASTKGGSGYNEQFF
13	.	TRBV11-2	TRBJ2-1	.	TGTGCCAGCAGCCAAAGGGACTTACTAGAGCAGTTCTTC	CASSQRDLLEQFF
16	TRBD2	TRBV19	TRBJ2-1	.	TGTGCCAGTAACACCGGAGCGGTAGCGGGGCACAATGAGCAGTTCTTC	CASNTGAVAGHNEQFF
20	TRBD2	TRBV11-2	TRBJ2-5	.	TGTGCCAGCAGCTTAGAAGGATCGGGGCTAGCGGAACCGGTCAGAGAGACCCAGTACTTC	CASSLEGSGLAEPVRETQYF
12	.	TRBV12-3/TRBV12-4	TRBJ2-3	.	TGTGCCAGCAGTTTAGGCGGCGATACGCAGTATTTT	CASSLGGDTQYF
18	.	TRBV19	TRBJ2-7	once	TGTGCCAGTAGTATAGCGTGGGGCGGTCTTCCAGGGGCCTACGAGCAGTACTTC	CASSIAWGGLPGAYEQYF
12	.	TRBV6-5	TRBJ1-1	.	TGTGCCAGCGCGGGACTCAACACTGAAGCTTTCTTT	CASAGLNTEAFF
15	.	TRBV7-9	TRBJ2-2	.	TGTGCCAGCAGCTTAGTTAGTAGTCAAGCCGGGGAGCTGTTTTTT	CASSLVSSQAGELFF
16	.	TRBV5-6	TRBJ2-1	once	TGTGCCAGCAGGCCCCAATGGGGCTTTTCCTACAATGAGCAGTTCTTC	CASRPQWGFSYNEQFF
13	TRBD1	TRBV11-3	TRBJ2-2	.	TGTGCCAGCAGCCTCGACAGGGCCGGGGAGCTGTTTTTT	CASSLDRAGELFF
15	.	TRBV28	TRBJ1-2	.	TGTGCCAGCAGTTTATACGGGTTAGCTAACTATGGCTACACCTTC	CASSLYGLANYGYTF
18	TRBD2	TRBV7-2	TRBJ2-3	.	TGTGCCAGCAGCTTAAAGGGGACTAGCGGGACTAGCACAGATACGCAGTATTTT	CASSLKGTSGTSTDTQYF
16	TRBD1	TRBV4-3	TRBJ2-7	.	TGCGCCAGCAGCCAAGATAGGATGGCAGGGGGTACCGAGCAGTACTTC	CASSQDRMAGGTEQYF
13	TRBD1	TRBV28	TRBJ1-2	.	TGTGCCAGCACAACAGGGGGTAACTATGGCTACACCTTC	CASTTGGNYGYTF
14	TRBD1	TRBV28	TRBJ2-7	once	TGTGCCAGCAGTTTAGGGACAGGGTCCTACGAGCAGTACTTC	CASSLGTGSYEQYF
17	.	TRBV19	TRBJ2-2	.	TGTGCCAGTATTGACCCCCGTTGGCGGGATGACACCGGGGAGCTGTTTTTT	CASIDPRWRDDTGELFF
13	.	TRBV30	TRBJ1-4	.	TGTGCCTGTACGCGGGATCTTAATGAAAAACTGTTTTTT	CACTRDLNEKLFF
15	TRBD2	TRBV19	TRBJ2-1	.	TGTGCCAGTAGTATAGTGCGGACTAGCGGCCATGAGCAGTTCTTC	CASSIVRTSGHEQFF
17	TRBD2	TRBV6-6	TRBJ2-1	.	TGTGCCAGCAGTCCCGCTGGTCTGCGGGGAGGGAGGTATGAGCAGTTCTTC	CASSPAGLRGGRYEQFF
17	.	TRBV19	TRBJ1-1	.	TGTGCCAGTAGCCCGGGACATCGCCCGAAGATGAACACTGAAGCTTTCTTT	CASSPGHRPKMNTEAFF
15	.	TRBV6-1	TRBJ2-7	.	TGTGCCAGCAGTGAAGCGCTCGCGGGGTTCAGCGAGCAGTACTTC	CASSEALAGFSEQYF
15	TRBD1	TRBV5-1	TRBJ2-7	.	TGCGCCAGCAGCTTGGAGGGGACAGCATACTACGAGCAGTACTTC	CASSLEGTAYYEQYF
14	.	TRBV19	TRBJ2-1	.	TGTGCCAGTAGCGATGGCCGGGCGGGGAATGAGCAGTTCTTC	CASSDGRAGNEQFF
18	TRBD2	TRBV5-1	TRBJ2-6	.	TGCGCCAGCAGCTTCTTAGTAGCGGGAAGGTCTGGGGCCAACGTCCTGACTTTC	CASSFLVAGRSGANVLTF
16	TRBD1	TRBV7-2	TRBJ1-3	.	TGTGCCAGCAGCTTAGGATTGACAGGGAGGAGAAACACCATATATTTT	CASSLGLTGRRNTIYF
18	TRBD2	TRBV15	TRBJ2-2	.	TGTGCCACCAGCAGAGGAGGGACTAGCGGGAGACAGACCGGGGAGCTGTTTTTT	CATSRGGTSGRQTGELFF
16	.	TRBV25-1	TRBJ2-2	few	TGTGCCAGCAGTGCACGTTACGGGGTTGGCACCGGGGAGCTGTTTTTT	CASSARYGVGTGELFF
14	.	TRBV28	TRBJ2-7	.	TGTGCCAGCAGTTTCATCCGGGACTCTATCGAGCAGTACTTC	CASSFIRDSIEQYF
15	TRBD2	TRBV9	TRBJ2-4	.	TGTGCCAGCAGCACCAGACCTGGGGGGGAAAACATTCAGTACTTC	CASSTRPGGENIQYF
14	.	TRBV4-2	TRBJ1-5	.	TGTGCCAGCAGCTCCCAAGGAGCAGATCAGCCCCAGCATTTT	CASSSQGADQPQHF
15	.	TRBV9	TRBJ1-3	.	TGTGCCAGCAGCGTAGGCAGGGGAGCTGGAAACACCATATATTTT	CASSVGRGAGNTIYF
15	.	TRBV27	TRBJ1-4	.	TGTGCCAGCAGCTCTTTGACAGCGCCTAATGAAAAACTGTTTTTT	CASSSLTAPNEKLFF
13	.	TRBV6-5	TRBJ1-5	.	TGTGCTACCAAAGGGGCGATCAATCAGCCCCAGCATTTT	CATKGAINQPQHF
15	TRBD2	TRBV28	TRBJ2-7	.	TGTGCCAGCAGCGACACCGGGACTAGCCGTACGGGGCAGTACTTC	CASSDTGTSRTGQYF
16	.	TRBV4-1	TRBJ2-4	.	TGCGCCAGCAGCCACGGGACTGCCTTAGCCAAAAACATTCAGTACTTC	CASSHGTALAKNIQYF
14	TRBD2	TRBV28	TRBJ2-1	.	TGTGCCAGCAGTGTAGGGACTAAAGTTGGTGAGCAGTTCTTC	CASSVGTKVGEQFF
14	.	TRBV19	TRBJ2-1	.	TGTGCCAGTAGTATACGGAGTGGTTACAATGAGCAGTTCTTC	CASSIRSGYNEQFF
16	.	TRBV10-3	TRBJ1-3	.	TGTGCCATCAGTGATGTACGCGGCAGCTCTGGAAACACCATATATTTT	CAISDVRGSSGNTIYF
14	TRBD1	TRBV28	TRBJ1-1	.	TGTGCCAGCAGCCTCAGGGGGATGAACACTGAAGCTTTCTTT	CASSLRGMNTEAFF
14	TRBD1	TRBV10-3	TRBJ2-7	.	TGTGCCATCAGTCCGGGACAGAGCTCCTACGAGCAGTACTTC	CAISPGQSSYEQYF
16	.	TRBV4-1	TRBJ1-6	once	TGCGCCAGCAGCCAAGGGAGGAGCTCCTATAATTCACCCCTCCACTTT	CASSQGRSSYNSPLHF